Sequencing of this T cell receptor (beta chain) was carried out in a study of shared clonotypes between healthy human individuals. CDR1 and CDR2 from the germline V gene are SGHRS and YFSETQ. The CDR3 is made up of 17 amino acids. V was trimmed by 4 bases and J by 0 bases, leaving 19 bases between them. Whole-study results and caveats: Clonotype sharing among donors, it was expected, would be affected by sequencing depth. Relative to their counterparts shared across all four donors, non-shared clonotypes exhibited diminished generation probabilities.

Samples underwent the assay at deep level. Sequencing was performed with immunoSEQ multiplex PCR; in TCRdb, only in-frame clones are kept and a portion is missing. The sample lists 300,000 to 350,000 clones, roughly 80% seen once, with 10% in the top ten. Points on this clone: No antigen is known for it.

This TCR derives from a man aged 25 to 45 in good health. Sequenced input: memory CD4+ T cells sorted from blood. Sample subset: CD45RA-negative fraction. This chain links TRBV5-1 with TRBJ1-1; D possibly corresponds to TRBD1 (5 bases). The DNA of the CDR3 is TGCGCCAGCAGCACCTCGGGTAGGGACTTCATGAACACTGAAGCTTTCTTT. This codes for CASSTSGRDFMNTEAFF. Full variable domain (outside the CDR3, taken from reference TRBV5-1 and TRBJ1-1): KAGVTQTPRYLIKTRGQQVTLSCSPISGHRSVSWYQQTPGQGLQFLFEYFSETQRNKGNFPGRFSGRQFSNSRSEMNVSTLELGDSALYLCASSTSGRDFMNTEAFFGQGTRLTVV.